The rows below give T cell receptor beta chains drawn from one sample of a study of blood T cell repertoires in COVID-19. TCRdb's copy holds only in-frame clones and misses some; the assay was immunoSEQ multiplex PCR. This table holds fewer than 300,000 clones, about 88% found once. Sequenced sample: peripheral blood. Every receptor here comes from a man aged 60 to 75 who had recovered from COVID-19. CDR3s include the opening cysteine and the closing phenylalanine or tryptophan. D genes are given only for firm matches. Size is omitted from some rows. Given values are once, few, many or a class for expanded clones.

D,V,size,J,CDR3,DNA
NA,TRBV7-2,NA,TRBJ1-2,CASSWATTHGYTF,TGTGCCAGCAGCTGGGCGACCACTCATGGCTACACCTTC
TRBD1,TRBV5-4,NA,TRBJ1-1,CASSPPDRIYASEAFF,TGTGCCAGCAGCCCACCGGACAGGATATATGCATCTGAAGCTTTCTTT
NA,TRBV7-2,NA,TRBJ2-5,CASSLESGLISAQYF,TGTGCCAGCAGCTTAGAGAGCGGCCTGATCTCGGCCCAGTACTTC
NA,TRBV6-5,NA,TRBJ1-1,CASRRQASGTEAFF,TGTGCCAGCAGAAGACAGGCGTCCGGTACTGAAGCTTTCTTT
TRBD1,TRBV9,NA,TRBJ1-1,CASSSRQGNTEAFF,TGTGCCAGCAGCTCGCGACAGGGGAACACTGAAGCTTTCTTT
TRBD1,TRBV19,NA,TRBJ1-5,CATGTGGNQPQHF,TGTGCCACCGGGACAGGGGGTAATCAGCCCCAGCATTTT
NA,TRBV4-2,NA,TRBJ1-1,CASSQDQGRGEAFF,TGTGCCAGCAGCCAAGACCAAGGGAGAGGTGAAGCTTTCTTT
NA,TRBV5-5,NA,TRBJ2-5,CASSHRGGQIQETQYF,TGTGCCAGCAGCCATCGGGGTGGACAGATCCAAGAGACCCAGTACTTC
TRBD1,TRBV3-1/TRBV3-2,NA,TRBJ2-4,CASSPGQATIQYF,TGTGCCAGCAGCCCCGGACAGGCGACCATTCAGTACTTC
NA,TRBV5-5,NA,TRBJ1-1,CASSWGTQNTEAFF,TGTGCCAGCAGCTGGGGGACACAGAACACTGAAGCTTTCTTT
NA,TRBV5-1,NA,TRBJ1-6,CASSLAATGVRNSPLHF,TGCGCCAGCAGCTTGGCCGCGACAGGTGTTCGGAATTCACCCCTCCACTTT
TRBD2,TRBV11-1,NA,TRBJ2-3,CASSLGRLASADTQYF,TGTGCCAGCAGCTTAGGACGACTAGCCAGCGCAGATACGCAGTATTTT
NA,TRBV7-2,NA,TRBJ2-5,CASSLALTATQYF,TGTGCCAGCAGCTTAGCCCTGACAGCAACCCAGTACTTC
NA,TRBV6-5,NA,TRBJ1-4,CASRFQDGGKLFF,TGTGCCAGCAGATTCCAAGACGGAGGAAAACTGTTTTTT
NA,TRBV7-9,NA,TRBJ2-7,CASSLVGARYEQYF,TGTGCCAGCAGCTTAGTTGGGGCGAGGTACGAGCAGTACTTC
NA,TRBV27,NA,TRBJ2-3,CASSLLISSTDTQYF,TGTGCCAGCAGTTTGTTAATATCTAGCACAGATACGCAGTATTTT
TRBD1,TRBV28,NA,TRBJ1-5,CASSLGTGYQPQHF,TGTGCCAGCAGTTTGGGGACAGGCTATCAGCCCCAGCATTTT
TRBD1,TRBV7-8,NA,TRBJ2-7,CASSSPGQVPLSSYEQYF,TGTGCCAGCAGCTCCCCGGGACAGGTACCCTTGAGCTCCTACGAGCAGTACTTC
NA,TRBV11-2,NA,TRBJ2-3,CASSSPAGLTDTQYF,TGTGCCAGCAGCTCCCCCGCGGGACTCACAGATACGCAGTATTTT
TRBD1,TRBV19,once,TRBJ1-1,CASKRGPGTEAFF,TGTGCCAGTAAAAGGGGGCCTGGGACTGAAGCTTTCTTT
TRBD1,TRBV5-1,NA,TRBJ2-5,CASSLEPGQGPGTQYF,TGCGCCAGCAGCTTGGAACCGGGACAGGGCCCCGGGACCCAGTACTTC
NA,TRBV25-1,NA,TRBJ1-6,CASSRVQGNSPLHF,TGTGCCAGCAGTCGAGTCCAGGGGAATTCACCCCTCCACTTT
NA,TRBV4-1,NA,TRBJ2-7,CASSQERGRGVFYEQYF,TGCGCCAGCAGCCAAGAAAGGGGGCGGGGAGTTTTCTACGAGCAGTACTTC
NA,TRBV18,NA,TRBJ2-7,CASSRDSGSSYEQYF,TGTGCCAGCTCACGTGATTCAGGTAGTTCCTACGAGCAGTACTTC
TRBD2,TRBV5-4,NA,TRBJ2-7,CASGSGGYHEQYF,TGTGCCAGCGGTAGCGGGGGTTACCACGAGCAGTACTTC
TRBD1,TRBV5-1,NA,TRBJ2-7,CASSLAPGQGDEQYF,TGCGCCAGCAGCTTGGCCCCGGGACAGGGCGACGAGCAGTACTTC
NA,TRBV5-8,NA,TRBJ2-7,CASSKGYEQYF,TGTGCCAGCAGTAAGGGGTACGAGCAGTACTTC